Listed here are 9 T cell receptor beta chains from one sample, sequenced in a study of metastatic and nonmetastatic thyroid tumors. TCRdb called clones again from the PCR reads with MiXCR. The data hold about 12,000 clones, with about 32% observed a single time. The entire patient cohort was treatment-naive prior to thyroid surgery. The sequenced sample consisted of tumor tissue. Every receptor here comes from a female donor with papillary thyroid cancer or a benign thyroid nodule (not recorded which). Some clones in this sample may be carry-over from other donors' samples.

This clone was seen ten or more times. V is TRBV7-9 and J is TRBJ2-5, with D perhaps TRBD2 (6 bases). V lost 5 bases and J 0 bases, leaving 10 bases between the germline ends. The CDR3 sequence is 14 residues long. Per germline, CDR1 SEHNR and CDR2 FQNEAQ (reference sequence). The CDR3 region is CASSPIADQETQYF. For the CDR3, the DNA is TGTGCCAGCAGCCCCATAGCGGACCAAGAGACCCAGTACTTC.

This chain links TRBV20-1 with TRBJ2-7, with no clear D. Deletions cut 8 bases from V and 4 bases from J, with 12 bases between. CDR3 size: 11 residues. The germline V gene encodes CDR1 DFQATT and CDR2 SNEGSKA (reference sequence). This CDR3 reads CSSGPQYEQYF. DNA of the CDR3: TGCAGTTCCGGGCCTCAGTACGAGCAGTACTTC.

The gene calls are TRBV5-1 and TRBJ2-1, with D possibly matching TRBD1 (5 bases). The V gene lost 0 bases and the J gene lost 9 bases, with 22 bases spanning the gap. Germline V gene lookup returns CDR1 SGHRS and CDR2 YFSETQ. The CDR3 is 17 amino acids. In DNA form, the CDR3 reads TGCGCCAGCAGCTTGGCCCGGATATCGGGTGGCCAGGGTGAGCAGTTCTTC. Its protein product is CASSLARISGGQGEQFF.

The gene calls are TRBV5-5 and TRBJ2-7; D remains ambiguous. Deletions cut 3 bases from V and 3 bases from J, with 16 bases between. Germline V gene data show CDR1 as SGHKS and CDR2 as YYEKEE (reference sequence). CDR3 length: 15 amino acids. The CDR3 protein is CASSSDWERIYEQYF. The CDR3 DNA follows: TGTGCCAGCAGCTCCGACTGGGAACGAATCTACGAGCAGTACTTC. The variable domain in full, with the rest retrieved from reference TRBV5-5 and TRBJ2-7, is DAGVTQSPTHLIKTRGQQVTLRCSPISGHKSVSWYQQVLGQGPQFIFQYYEKEERGRGNFPDRFSARQFPNYSSELNVNALLLGDSALYLCASSSDWERIYEQYFGPGTRLTVT.

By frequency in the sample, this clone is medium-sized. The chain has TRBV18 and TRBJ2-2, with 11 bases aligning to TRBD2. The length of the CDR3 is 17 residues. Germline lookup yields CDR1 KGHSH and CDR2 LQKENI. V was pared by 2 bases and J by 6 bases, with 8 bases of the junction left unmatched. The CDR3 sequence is CASSPRLAGKEAGELFF. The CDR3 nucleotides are TGTGCCAGCTCACCAAGACTAGCGGGAAAGGAGGCCGGGGAGCTGTTTTTT.

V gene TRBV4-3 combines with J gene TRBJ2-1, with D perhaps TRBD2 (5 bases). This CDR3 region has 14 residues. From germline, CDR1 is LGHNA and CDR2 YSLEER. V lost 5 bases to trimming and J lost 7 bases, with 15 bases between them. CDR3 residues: CASSTATRGNEQFF. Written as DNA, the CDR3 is TGCGCCAGCAGCACCGCCACAAGAGGGAATGAGCAGTTCTTC.

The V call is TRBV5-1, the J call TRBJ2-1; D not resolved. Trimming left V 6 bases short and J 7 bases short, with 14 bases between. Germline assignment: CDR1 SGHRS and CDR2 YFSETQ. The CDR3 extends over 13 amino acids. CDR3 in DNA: TGCGCCAGCACCTCCCGCCCGGAGAATGAGCAGTTCTTC. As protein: CASTSRPENEQFF.

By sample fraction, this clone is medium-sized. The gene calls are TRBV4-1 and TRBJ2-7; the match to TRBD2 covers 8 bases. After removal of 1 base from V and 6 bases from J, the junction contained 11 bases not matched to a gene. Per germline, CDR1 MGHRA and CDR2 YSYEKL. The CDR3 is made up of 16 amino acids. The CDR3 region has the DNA TGCGCCAGCAGCCAAGTGTCTAACGGGAGGGCCGGCGAGCAGTACTTC. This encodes CASSQVSNGRAGEQYF.

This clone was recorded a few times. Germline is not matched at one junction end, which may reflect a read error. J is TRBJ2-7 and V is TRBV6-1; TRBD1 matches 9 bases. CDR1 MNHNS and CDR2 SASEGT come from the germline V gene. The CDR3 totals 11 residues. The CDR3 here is CASSITGTGLF. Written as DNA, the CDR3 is TGTGCCAGCAGTATTACCGGGACAGGGTTGTTC.